This T cell receptor (beta chain) was captured by sequencing in a study of post-analysis software for immune sequencing data. Overall study: The cohort encompassed relapsing-remitting, secondary progressive and progressive-relapsing multiple sclerosis disease courses.

Of note for this clonotype: The antigen remains unidentified.

Incorporated into the TCR beta cDNA libraries were unique molecular identifiers, which served to reduce PCR and sequencing biases. MiXCR, run by TCRdb on the PCR reads, gives a single entry per CDR3 protein. The sample yields hundreds of thousands of distinct CDR3 sequences, roughly 35% seen once. General study points: Strong co-clustering by F measure was seen for same-batch samples. Included in a set of about 5 TRBV segments more frequent in patients than controls were TRBV5-6, TRBV5-1 and TRBV20-1.

V shed 5 bases and J shed 11 bases, with 27 bases lying between them. The CDR3 contains 16 residues. Germline V gene lookup returns CDR1 SGHTA and CDR2 FQGNSA. The chain carries TRBV7-2 and TRBJ2-5, with D perhaps TRBD2 (5 bases). This clonotype was obtained from a girl aged 5-17 years with multiple sclerosis. Sample: blood. CDR3 sequence: CASSPGPGNAFNEQYF. Here the CDR3 DNA reads TGTGCCAGCAGCCCCGGACCCGGGAATGCGTTCAATGAGCAGTACTTC.